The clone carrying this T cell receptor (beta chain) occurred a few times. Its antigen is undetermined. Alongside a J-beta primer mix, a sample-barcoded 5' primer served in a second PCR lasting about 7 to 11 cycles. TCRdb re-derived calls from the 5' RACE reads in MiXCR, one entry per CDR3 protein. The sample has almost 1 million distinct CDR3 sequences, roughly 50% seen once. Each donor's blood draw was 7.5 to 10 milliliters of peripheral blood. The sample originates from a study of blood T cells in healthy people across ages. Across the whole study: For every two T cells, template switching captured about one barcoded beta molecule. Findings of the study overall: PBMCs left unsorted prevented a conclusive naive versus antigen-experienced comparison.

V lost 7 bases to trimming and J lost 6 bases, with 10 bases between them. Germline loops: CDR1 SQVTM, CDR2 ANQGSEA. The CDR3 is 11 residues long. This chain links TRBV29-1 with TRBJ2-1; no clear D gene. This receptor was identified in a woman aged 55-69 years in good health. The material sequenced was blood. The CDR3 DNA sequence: TGCAGCGCCCGTTGGGGCAATGAGCAGTTCTTC. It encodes CSARWGNEQFF.